The entry that follows covers one T cell receptor (beta chain) sequence. No antigen is known for it. Within one base of it there is no much larger clone, and no base qualities were kept. Using the immunoSEQ hsTCRbeta Kit, TCR beta CDR3 regions were sequenced from DNA. In the original analysis: TCR sequencing data were analysed with the ImmunoSEQ Analyzer. T cell clonality was calculated on productive rearrangements as 1 minus Pielou's evenness. The inverse Simpson index, applied to productive templates, was used to measure T cell diversity. T cell density was defined as TCR beta template counts normalized to usable DNA, with usable DNA estimated by amplifying and sequencing housekeeping genes. TCR metrics were compared across histologic stages using two-sided Kruskal-Wallis tests. The table comes from immuneACCESS by way of TCRdb, which keeps in-frame sequences with V and J called. Part of the clones is missing from these tables; in studies checked, under half for an unresolved V gene and the rest for unknown reasons. V and J calls and clone size follow that table, whereas D and trimming were derived from the DNA. The sample yields some 7,200 clones; around 79% were counted once. The ten most abundant clones make up around 17% of the sample.

The patients had resection in Japan or China between the mid-2010s and the late 2010s. The histologic diagnosis of each case was independently confirmed on H&E slides by two lung cancer pathologists. DNA was isolated from FFPE tissue using the AllPrep DNA/RNA FFPE Kit. These data come from a study of immune evolution from preneoplasia to lung adenocarcinoma listed by TCRdb under 2021. Regarding the complete study: Immune contexture across lung adenocarcinoma precursors and invasive adenocarcinoma was profiled using immune gene expression, TCR sequencing and multiplex immunofluorescence. Resected precursor lesions (AAH, AIS, MIA) and invasive adenocarcinomas were compared with paired morphologically normal lung tissue. A total of 40 to 60 patients with pulmonary nodules who underwent surgical resection were included in the overall cohort. Sample size was determined by specimen availability and not by a prior power calculation. POLYSOLVER was used to infer class I HLA alleles from exome data, and LOHHLA was used to detect allele-specific HLA loss. Whole exome sequencing and methylation data from the same cohort of nodules were integrated with the immune data. The TCR sequencing data were obtained from some 50 patients. The study reported that around 100 samples were used for TCR sequencing.

Per the germline V gene, SGDLS is the CDR1 and YYNGEE is the CDR2. The CDR3 runs 15 residues from the cysteine to the phenylalanine. CDR3 DNA only is kept here, 45 bases in frame from base 1. Ends trimmed: V by 3 bases, J by 7 bases; bases unmatched to a gene: 8. The paper's findings and limits, for the study overall: Because all patients came from Japan and China, whether the findings apply to Western populations was uncertain. Normal lung had the highest top T cell clone frequencies, which appeared to decline progressively from AAH through AIS, MIA and invasive adenocarcinoma. The findings reflected association rather than direct causation, and larger cohorts with long-term follow-up and longitudinal biopsies were considered necessary. Clonality was highest in normal lung, while later-stage lesions appeared to show lower clonality but higher T cell density and diversity.

The chain joins TRBV9 to TRBJ1-5, with 9 central nucleotides matching TRBD1. Sequencing was carried out using FFPE adjacent normal lung tissue. The receptor was derived from a person aged 70 to 85 with lung adenocarcinoma. DNA sequence: TGTGCCAGCAGCGGGGGACAGGGAAAGAGACAGCCCCAGCATTTT. Translated, it gives CASSGGQGKRQPQHF.